This T cell receptor beta chain was retrieved from a study of long-term antiretroviral therapy in people with HIV. Regarding the study as a whole: After ART, diversity increased yet remained lower than transplant donor controls. ART adherence, viral resistance and therapy changes went undocumented.

Investigators performed immunoSEQ version v3.0 at survey level. Sequencing used immunoSEQ multiplex PCR; TCRdb keeps in-frame clones, though not all of them. This sample has approximately 30,000 clones, with 70% to 80% found just once. Details on this clone: The antigen is unknown.

CDR3 size: 19 residues. Germline values: CDR1 GTSNPN, CDR2 SVGIG (reference sequence). With 8 bases removed from V and 0 bases from J, the gap between germline ends came to 31 bases. The genes are TRBV30 and TRBJ1-1; the D gene is possibly TRBD1 (5 bases). The receptor was derived from a man between 18 and 35 years old with HIV. This material consisted of unsorted PBMCs, taken 1.9 years after starting antiretroviral therapy. CDR3 loop: CAGTTTFWGVRVMNTEAFF. The CDR3, as DNA: TGTGCCGGGACCACCACCTTCTGGGGGGTGAGGGTGATGAACACTGAAGCTTTCTTT. The entire variable domain, with the rest obtained from reference TRBV30 and TRBJ1-1, is as follows: SQTIHQWPATLVQPVGSPLSLECTVEGTSNPNLYWYRQAAGRGLQLLFYSVGIGQISSEVPQNLSASRPQDRQFILSSKKLLLSDSGFYLCAGTTTFWGVRVMNTEAFFGQGTRLTVV.